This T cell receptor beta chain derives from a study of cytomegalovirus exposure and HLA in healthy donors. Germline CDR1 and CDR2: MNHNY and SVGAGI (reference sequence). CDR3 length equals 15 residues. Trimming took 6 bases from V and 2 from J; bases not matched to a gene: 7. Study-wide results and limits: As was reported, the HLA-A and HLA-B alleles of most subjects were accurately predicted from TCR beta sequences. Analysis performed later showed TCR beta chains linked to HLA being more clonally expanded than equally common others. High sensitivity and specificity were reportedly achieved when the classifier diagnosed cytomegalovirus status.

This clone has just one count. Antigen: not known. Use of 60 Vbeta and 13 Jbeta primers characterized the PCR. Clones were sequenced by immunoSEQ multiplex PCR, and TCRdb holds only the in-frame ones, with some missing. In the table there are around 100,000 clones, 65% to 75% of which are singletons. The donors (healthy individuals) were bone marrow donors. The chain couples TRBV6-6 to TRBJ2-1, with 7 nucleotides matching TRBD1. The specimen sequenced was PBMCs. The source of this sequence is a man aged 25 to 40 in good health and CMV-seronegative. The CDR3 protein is CASSQTGTAYNEQFF. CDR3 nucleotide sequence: TGTGCCAGCAGCCAAACTGGGACAGCCTACAATGAGCAGTTCTTC.